These 23 T cell receptor beta chains were sequenced from one sample in a study of CD4 T cells in relation to SARS-CoV-2 and coronaviruses. CD4+ T cells from unexposed donors were obtained before the COVID-19 pandemic (2011-2018). Isolation of CD4+ T cells took place after about 9 days in culture. These receptors lack a known antigen. Measured with immunoSEQ multiplex PCR; TCRdb has only the in-frame clones, and not every one. The sample holds roughly 17,000 clones; around 73% are singletons and the top ten take nearly 10%. Sequencing was performed on CD4+ T cells from PBMCs, cultured in vitro. These TCRs come from a human donor in good health.

This chain uses TRBV3-1 (or the pseudogene TRBV3-2) with TRBJ2-5, with D perhaps TRBD1 (5 bases). In germline, CDR1 is LGHDT, CDR2 YNNKEL (reference sequence). V shed 8 bases and J shed 0 bases, with 10 bases lying between them. The CDR3 is 13 residues long. The CDR3 bases are TGTGCCAGCCTAGGACACTACCAAGAGACCCAGTACTTC. Protein product: CASLGHYQETQYF.

This rearrangement joins TRBV7-6 to TRBJ2-1; D unclear. This CDR3 is built from 12 residues. Per the germline V gene, CDR1 is SGHVS and CDR2 is FNYEAQ. Between the trimmed V and J ends, which lost 1 base and 10 bases, there was a span of 8 bases. CDR3 region: CASSLGGLEQFF. The CDR3 DNA reads as TGTGCCAGCAGCTTAGGGGGTTTAGAGCAGTTCTTC.

This chain uses TRBV6-2 or TRBV6-3 with TRBJ2-3, with D hard to call. V was cut by 4 bases and J by 3 bases, with 11 bases left in between. This CDR3 comprises 14 residues. Germline CDR1 is MNHEY and CDR2 is SVGEGT. The CDR3 DNA reads TGTGCCAGCAGTTCCAGGTTGGAGACAGATACGCAGTATTTT. Protein: CASSSRLETDTQYF.

The chain has TRBV7-9 and TRBJ2-1; tentative D call: TRBD2 (6 bases). Trimming shortened V by 3 bases and J by 8 bases, and 20 bases separated the two germline ends. Per germline, CDR1 SEHNR and CDR2 FQNEAQ (reference sequence). The CDR3 extends over 16 amino acids. CDR3: CASSFGFKTGGDEQFF. The CDR3 DNA is TGTGCCAGCAGCTTTGGTTTCAAGACCGGCGGGGATGAGCAGTTCTTC. Together with reference TRBV7-9 and TRBJ2-1, the CDR3 gives the full variable domain: DTGVSQNPRHKITKRGQNVTFRCDPISEHNRLYWYRQTLGQGPEFLTYFQNEAQLEKSRLLSDRFSAERPKGSFSTLEIQRTEQGDSAMYLCASSFGFKTGGDEQFFGPGTRLTVL.

The chain links TRBV3-1 (or the pseudogene TRBV3-2) to TRBJ1-1; D gene ambiguous. The germline V gene encodes CDR1 LGHDT and CDR2 YNNKEL (reference sequence). V gave up 0 bases and J gave up 0 bases, with 14 bases separating them. CDR3 length equals 17 residues. The CDR3 region is CASSQDSPGGLNTEAFF. The CDR3 coding sequence is TGTGCCAGCAGCCAAGATAGCCCGGGAGGATTGAACACTGAAGCTTTCTTT.

The chain uses TRBV6-6 and TRBJ1-6; D is perhaps TRBD1 (5 bases). The CDR3 has 14 residues. Trimming removed 6 bases at V and 7 bases at J, with 13 bases between. CDR1 is MNHNY and CDR2 is SVGAGI in the germline V gene (reference sequence). DNA for the CDR3: TGTGCCAGCAGCCAGGGACGGCTAAATTCACCCCTCCACTTT. Translation: CASSQGRLNSPLHF.

The J gene is TRBJ2-2, the V gene TRBV5-5; D is undetermined. Germline CDR1 is SGHKS and CDR2 is YYEKEE (reference sequence). The V end lost 4 bases, the J end lost 2 bases, and 9 bases lay between the germline ends. The CDR3 runs 14 residues. CDR3 region: CASSNQINTGELFF. DNA for the CDR3: TGTGCCAGCAGCAATCAGATAAACACCGGGGAGCTGTTTTTT.

The rearrangement uses TRBV12-5 and TRBJ2-1; the D gene is possibly TRBD2 (6 bases). Germline V gene data show CDR1 as LGHNT and CDR2 as FRNRAP. CDR3 size: 14 residues. The V gene lost 4 bases and the J gene lost 4 bases, with 11 bases spanning the gap. The CDR3 protein is CASGWAREYNEQFF. The CDR3 DNA follows: TGTGCTAGTGGTTGGGCTCGGGAGTACAATGAGCAGTTCTTC.

The CDR3 here is CASSDVLSSYEQYF. The CDR3 bases are TGTGCCAGCTCAGACGTATTGAGCTCCTACGAGCAGTACTTC. The chain couples TRBV18 to TRBJ2-7, with D hard to call. V was shortened by 5 bases and J by 0 bases, with 11 bases between the two germline ends. The CDR3 contains 14 residues. Germline CDR1 KGHSH, CDR2 LQKENI.

This chain uses TRBV3-1 (or the pseudogene TRBV3-2) with TRBJ1-1; TRBD1 might be the D (6 bases). V was clipped by 0 bases and J by 10 bases, with 12 bases between them. Germline V gene lookup returns CDR1 LGHDT and CDR2 YNNKEL (reference sequence). The CDR3 has 13 amino acids. DNA for the CDR3: TGTGCCAGCAGCCAAGATCCGGGGGCAGGAGCTTTCTTT. Its translation: CASSQDPGAGAFF.

V usage is TRBV19 and J usage is TRBJ2-4, with D tentatively TRBD1 or TRBD2 (5 bases each). The V and J ends lost 6 bases and 7 bases respectively, with 19 bases between them. Germline loops: CDR1 LNHDA, CDR2 SQIVND (reference sequence). The CDR3 is 15 residues long. Here the CDR3 reads CASSDMAGEGNIQYF. CDR3 nucleotide sequence: TGTGCCAGTAGCGACATGGCGGGTGAGGGGAACATTCAGTACTTC.

The CDR3 DNA sequence: TGTGCCACAAGTTCCAGGAGATTCCAAGAGACCCAGTACTTC. The encoded protein is CATSSRRFQETQYF. The chain is built from TRBV5-4 and TRBJ2-5; D remains ambiguous. Trimming shortened V by 9 bases and J by 1 base, and 16 bases separated the two germline ends. CDR1 is SGHNT and CDR2 is YYREEE in the germline V gene (reference sequence). The CDR3 spans 14 residues.

The chain has TRBV19 and TRBJ2-5, with 10 positions matching TRBD1. Germline V gene sequence: CDR1 LNHDA, CDR2 SQIVND (reference sequence). The CDR3 contains 14 residues. V was clipped by 5 bases and J by 7 bases; unmatched bases: 7. Here the CDR3 reads CASSPGQGSGTQYF. The DNA of the CDR3 is TGTGCCAGTAGTCCGGGACAGGGGTCGGGGACCCAGTACTTC.

This clone is a singleton in its sample. The chain has TRBV27 and TRBJ1-5; TRBD1 agrees at 10 bases. V gave up 5 bases and J gave up 7 bases; unmatched junction bases: 14. The CDR3 is 17 amino acids. The germline V gene encodes CDR1 MNHEY and CDR2 SMNVEV (reference sequence). CDR3 region: CASSRTLTGGLWQPQHF. In nucleotides, the CDR3 is TGTGCCAGCAGTCGAACTTTGACAGGGGGCTTGTGGCAGCCCCAGCATTTT.

V gene TRBV2 combines with J gene TRBJ2-7; D not certain. Germline loops: CDR1 SNHLY, CDR2 FYNNEI. The CDR3 extends over 15 amino acids. V was trimmed by 3 bases and J by 0 bases, leaving 12 bases between them. The DNA of the CDR3 is TGTGCCAGCAGTGACGGCTCTTTGAGCTCCTACGAGCAGTACTTC. Amino acid sequence: CASSDGSLSSYEQYF.

The chain is built from TRBV4-1 and TRBJ1-1; 9 nucleotides match TRBD1. The CDR3 sequence is 18 residues long. Trimming took 0 bases from V and 1 from J; bases not matched to a gene: 9. Germline V gene data show CDR1 as MGHRA and CDR2 as YSYEKL. This chain's CDR3 is CASSQDFHRTGANTEAFF. The CDR3 DNA is TGCGCCAGCAGCCAAGATTTCCACCGGACAGGGGCGAACACTGAAGCTTTCTTT.

The J gene is TRBJ1-1, the V gene TRBV6-5; D unresolved. CDR3 size: 15 residues. Germline values: CDR1 MNHEY, CDR2 SVGAGI. V lost 0 bases to trimming and J lost 4 bases, with 12 bases between them. The chain's CDR3 is CASSYSGEMRTEAFF. DNA of the CDR3: TGTGCCAGCAGTTACTCGGGTGAGATGCGCACTGAAGCTTTCTTT.

V gene TRBV28 combines with J gene TRBJ1-3; D is ambiguous. Trimming shortened V by 8 bases and J by 3 bases, and 11 bases separated the two germline ends. CDR3 length: 13 amino acids. Germline loops: CDR1 MDHEN, CDR2 SYDVKM. CDR3 loop: CASSYSGGNTIYF. The CDR3 DNA reads TGTGCCAGCTCATATTCAGGTGGAAACACCATATATTTT.

The V gene is TRBV9, the J gene TRBJ1-1, with D possibly TRBD1 on 5 matching bases. The V and J ends lost 0 bases and 4 bases respectively, with 7 bases between them. This CDR3 is 13 amino acids long. The V gene's germline CDR1 is SGDLS and CDR2 YYNGEE. CDR3 DNA sequence: TGTGCCAGCAGCGTAGCGGGGACCACTGAAGCTTTCTTT. It translates to CASSVAGTTEAFF.

The V call is TRBV18, the J call TRBJ2-7; TRBD2 agrees at 7 bases. After removal of 6 bases from V and 6 bases from J, the junction contained 14 bases not matched to a gene. Germline CDR1 is KGHSH and CDR2 is LQKENI. CDR3 length: 15 residues. This chain's CDR3 is CASSRIAGPGGEQYF. In DNA form, the CDR3 reads TGTGCCAGCTCTCGCATAGCGGGCCCTGGTGGCGAGCAGTACTTC.

V and J are TRBV5-1 and TRBJ2-1, with D perhaps TRBD2 (6 bases). This CDR3 has 16 amino acids. Trimming removed 0 bases from V and 5 bases from J, with 15 bases in between. From germline, CDR1 is SGHRS and CDR2 YFSETQ. CDR3 residues: CASSLAVLAGNNEQFF. The CDR3 region has the DNA TGCGCCAGCAGCTTGGCCGTATTGGCGGGGAACAATGAGCAGTTCTTC.

V usage is TRBV18 and J usage is TRBJ2-5; D is ambiguous. The germline gives CDR1 KGHSH, CDR2 LQKENI. With 3 bases removed from V and 4 bases from J, the gap between germline ends came to 12 bases. The CDR3 length is 14 residues. In DNA, the CDR3 is TGTGCCAGCTCACCCCCCACCCGCGTAGAGACCCAGTACTTC. Amino acids: CASSPPTRVETQYF. Filled out from reference TRBV18 and TRBJ2-5, the complete variable domain reads NAGVMQNPRHLVRRRGQEARLRCSPMKGHSHVYWYRQLPEEGLKFMVYLQKENIIDESGMPKERFSAEFPKEGPSILRIQQVVRGDSAAYFCASSPPTRVETQYFGPGTRLLVL.

This chain uses TRBV7-3 with TRBJ2-3; no firm D call. This CDR3 comprises 13 residues. CDR1 and CDR2 from the germline V gene are SGHTA and FQGTGA. Trimming left V 2 bases short and J 5 bases short, with 8 bases between. The CDR3 loop is CASSLGIQDTQYF. The CDR3 coding sequence is TGTGCCAGCAGCTTAGGGATTCAAGATACGCAGTATTTT.